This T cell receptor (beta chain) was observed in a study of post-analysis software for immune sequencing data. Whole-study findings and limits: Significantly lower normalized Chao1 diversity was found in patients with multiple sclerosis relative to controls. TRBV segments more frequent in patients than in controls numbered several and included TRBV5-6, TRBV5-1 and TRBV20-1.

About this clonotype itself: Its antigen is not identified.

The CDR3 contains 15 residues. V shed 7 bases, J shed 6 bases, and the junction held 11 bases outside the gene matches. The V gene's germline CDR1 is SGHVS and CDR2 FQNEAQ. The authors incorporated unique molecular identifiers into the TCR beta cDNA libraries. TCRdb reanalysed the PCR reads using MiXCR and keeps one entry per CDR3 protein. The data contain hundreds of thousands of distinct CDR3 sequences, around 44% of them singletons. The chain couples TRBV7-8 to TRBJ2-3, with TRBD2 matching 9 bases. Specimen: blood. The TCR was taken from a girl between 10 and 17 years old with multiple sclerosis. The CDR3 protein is CASKGSSGGGDTQYF. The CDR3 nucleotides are TGTGCCAGCAAGGGGAGTAGCGGGGGCGGGGATACGCAGTATTTT. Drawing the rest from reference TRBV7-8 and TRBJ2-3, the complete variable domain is GAGVSQSPRYKVAKRGQDVALRCDPISGHVSLFWYQQALGQGPEFLTYFQNEAQLDKSGLPSDRFFAERPEGSVSTLKIQRTQQEDSAVYLCASKGSSGGGDTQYFGPGTRLTVL.